One T cell receptor beta chain is described in this entry. Its cognate antigen is unknown. The sample originates from a study of CD8 T cells in ankylosing spondylitis. This CDR3 is 16 amino acids long. The germline V gene has CDR1 MGHRA and CDR2 YSYEKL. V lost 0 bases and J lost 1, with 12 bases in between. Study results and caveats: Reactive arthritis synovial fluid and blood were previously reported to contain some motif variants. Disease-linked clones reportedly showed significant enrichment in matched ankylosing spondylitis synovial fluid. Ankylosing spondylitis blood seemed to carry a telltale TCR beta motif made of several highly homologous variants.

TCRdb independently ran MiXCR on the 5' RACE reads; one entry per CDR3 protein. This sample has roughly 490,000 distinct CDR3 sequences, with about 5.4% found just once. This sequence originates from a male donor with ankylosing spondylitis. This chain joins TRBV4-1 and TRBJ2-5; a weak D match, TRBD1 (6 bases). Sequencing input: blood, either unsorted or a sorted T cell fraction (not recorded which). The CDR3 DNA follows: TGCGCCAGCAGCCAAGATGCAGGGGTCTCCCAAGAGACCCAGTACTTC. It translates to CASSQDAGVSQETQYF.